The 23 T cell receptor beta chains reported below all come from one sample, sequenced in a study of blood T cell repertoires in COVID-19. Generated by immunoSEQ multiplex PCR, the TCRdb table keeps only in-frame clones and is missing some. The sample includes 180,000 or so clones, 75% to 85% of them seen just once. Sequenced sample: peripheral blood. The origin of the receptors is a woman aged 40 to 50 with COVID-19, enrolled during active disease.

The chain couples TRBV9 to TRBJ2-2; D remains unclear. Per germline, CDR1 SGDLS and CDR2 YYNGEE. The CDR3 length is 16 residues. Trimming took off 0 bases at V and 1 base at J, with 10 bases between the two ends. The CDR3 protein is CASSVVPSGNTGELFF. The CDR3 region has the DNA TGTGCCAGCAGCGTAGTTCCCTCGGGGAACACCGGGGAGCTGTTTTTT.

The CDR3 protein is CASSLGPGIQETQYF. The CDR3 DNA is TGTGCCAGCAGCTTAGGCCCCGGGATCCAAGAGACCCAGTACTTC. This chain connects TRBV11-2 to TRBJ2-5; TRBD2 might be the D (5 bases). V was clipped by 1 base and J by 1 base, with 10 bases between them. The length of the CDR3 is 15 residues. Germline V gene data show CDR1 as SGHAT and CDR2 as FQNNGV.

This clone was seen more than once but under ten times. The rearrangement uses TRBV9 and TRBJ2-7, with TRBD2 as a possible D gene (6 bases). Germline values: CDR1 SGDLS, CDR2 YYNGEE. The CDR3 contains 15 residues. V lost 0 bases and J 3 bases, leaving 13 bases between the germline ends. CDR3 loop: CASSVVEGVYYEQYF. In nucleotides, the CDR3 is TGTGCCAGCAGCGTAGTGGAGGGAGTCTACTACGAGCAGTACTTC.

This chain connects TRBV19 to TRBJ1-5; 7 bases align to TRBD1. CDR3 size: 15 residues. Germline V lookup: CDR1 LNHDA, CDR2 SQIVND (reference sequence). The V gene end was trimmed by 3 bases and the J gene end by 7 bases; junction bases not matched to a gene: 9. CDR3 nucleotides: TGTGCCAGTAGTATGGCCAAGGGGGCGTACCAGCCCCAGCATTTT. Protein: CASSMAKGAYQPQHF.

CDR3 sequence: CASSPAGGRYNEQFF. CDR3 in DNA: TGTGCCAGCAGCCCAGCGGGGGGGCGTTACAATGAGCAGTTCTTC. The V and J genes are TRBV27 and TRBJ2-1, with TRBD2 identical over 10 bases. Germline loops: CDR1 MNHEY, CDR2 SMNVEV (reference sequence). Trimming removed 6 bases from V and 4 bases from J; junction bases left unmatched: 6. The CDR3 is 15 amino acids.

CDR3 residues: CAWKGTGKNIQYF. The CDR3 coding sequence is TGTGCCTGGAAAGGGACAGGCAAAAACATTCAGTACTTC. V and J are TRBV30 and TRBJ2-4, with 8 positions matching TRBD1. This CDR3 comprises 13 residues. J lost 3 bases, V lost 4 bases, and 2 bases had no gene match. CDR1 and CDR2 from the germline V gene are GTSNPN and SVGIG (reference sequence).

The rearrangement uses TRBV3-1 (or the pseudogene TRBV3-2) and TRBJ2-5; no clear D. This CDR3 is 12 amino acids long. V lost 1 base and J 8 bases, leaving 8 bases between the germline ends. The germline gives CDR1 LGHDT, CDR2 YNNKEL (reference sequence). CDR3 bases: TGTGCCAGCAGCCAAGTAATGCTAACCCAGTACTTC. Protein sequence: CASSQVMLTQYF.

The rearrangement uses TRBV27 and TRBJ1-2; D ambiguous. CDR1 is MNHEY, CDR2 SMNVEV, per germline (reference sequence). This CDR3 contains 13 residues. V was shortened by 7 bases and J by 1 base, with 10 bases between the two germline ends. DNA of the CDR3: TGTGCCAGCACTCGGGGATTTAACTATGGCTACACCTTC. Translating gives CASTRGFNYGYTF.

The chain has TRBV5-5 and TRBJ2-7, with no clear D. CDR1 and CDR2 from the germline V gene are SGHKS and YYEKEE (reference sequence). This CDR3 spans 13 amino acids. V gave up 5 bases and J gave up 2 bases, with 11 bases separating them. CDR3 residues: CASSERETYEQYV. CDR3 DNA: TGTGCCAGCAGTGAGAGAGAAACCTACGAGCAGTACGTC.

This clone appeared once. The chain recombines TRBV15 with TRBJ1-4; possibly TRBD1 for D (5 bases). Germline values: CDR1 LNHNV, CDR2 YYDKDF (reference sequence). Deletions cut 0 bases from V and 8 bases from J, with 13 bases between. The length of the CDR3 is 15 residues. The CDR3 reads CATSRDLGAREKLFF. The CDR3 region has the DNA TGTGCCACCAGCAGAGATCTTGGGGCACGGGAAAAACTGTTTTTT.

In its sample, this clone was seen many times. The V call is TRBV6-5, the J call TRBJ1-1, with D unclear. This CDR3 has 12 amino acids. Germline values: CDR1 MNHEY, CDR2 SVGAGI. V lost 7 bases to trimming and J lost 0 bases, with 6 bases between them. The CDR3 loop reads CASMTLNTEAFF. The CDR3 DNA reads as TGTGCCAGCATGACATTGAACACTGAAGCTTTCTTT.

The chain employs TRBV28 and TRBJ2-7; D perhaps matches TRBD1 (5 bases). V lost 1 base, J lost 7 bases, and 17 bases lay in between. CDR3 length: 15 amino acids. CDR1 and CDR2 from the germline V gene are MDHEN and SYDVKM. The CDR3 coding sequence is TGTGCCAGCAGTTTATCCGGCAGTGGACACAGGGAGCAGTACTTC. Its translation is CASSLSGSGHREQYF.

This chain links TRBV27 with TRBJ1-1, with TRBD1 matching over 7 bases. The CDR3 length is 15 residues. With 0 bases clipped from V and 1 base from J, the junction kept 2 bases outside the gene matches. CDR1 is MNHEY, CDR2 SMNVEV, per germline (reference sequence). The CDR3 spells CASSLSGQPNTEAFF. The CDR3 DNA follows: TGTGCCAGCAGTTTATCGGGACAGCCGAACACTGAAGCTTTCTTT.

Details on this clone: The junction shows a germline mismatch at one end, possibly a read error. V is TRBV4-1 and J is TRBJ2-7, with TRBD2 identical over 8 bases. The germline CDR1 and CDR2 sequences are MGHRA and YSYEKL. This CDR3 comprises 14 residues. The CDR3 loop reads CASTQTSGSYEQYF. CDR3 coding DNA: TGCGCCAGCACCCAAACTAGCGGTTCCTACGAGCAGTACTTC.

This clone appeared a single time. This chain links TRBV20-1 with TRBJ1-1; TRBD1 is a possible D gene (6 bases). Trimming pared 3 bases from V and 5 bases from J, leaving 16 bases between. Germline lookup yields CDR1 DFQATT and CDR2 SNEGSKA (reference sequence). This CDR3 is 14 amino acids long. CDR3 sequence (DNA): TGCAGTGCTAGTTACAGGGTACGACGGACTGAAGCTTTCTTT. Encoded protein: CSASYRVRRTEAFF.

The V gene is TRBV28, the J gene TRBJ2-3; 12 nucleotides line up with TRBD2. J gave up 3 bases and V 5 bases, and 3 bases lay outside the gene matches. The CDR3 length is 15 residues. Germline lookup yields CDR1 MDHEN and CDR2 SYDVKM. The CDR3 is CASSVTSGRTDTQYF. The CDR3 DNA follows: TGTGCCAGCAGTGTCACTAGCGGGAGGACAGATACGCAGTATTTT. The full variable domain, completed using reference TRBV28 and TRBJ2-3, is DVKVTQSSRYLVKRTGEKVFLECVQDMDHENMFWYRQDPGLGLRLIYFSYDVKMKEKGDIPEGYSVSREKKERFSLILESASTNQTSMYLCASSVTSGRTDTQYFGPGTRLTVL.

This rearrangement joins TRBV19 to TRBJ1-5, with D hard to call. Trimming removed 8 bases from V and 0 bases from J, with 11 bases in between. The germline gives CDR1 LNHDA, CDR2 SQIVND (reference sequence). The CDR3 length is 14 residues. The CDR3 reads CASGDTYSNQPQHF. The CDR3, as DNA: TGTGCCAGTGGTGACACCTATAGCAATCAGCCCCAGCATTTT.

The chain uses TRBV7-9 and TRBJ2-5; D is uncertain. Per germline, CDR1 SEHNR and CDR2 FQNEAQ (reference sequence). The length of the CDR3 is 15 residues. Trimming cost V 1 base and J 2 bases, with 11 bases left between them. The CDR3 loop is CASSLVRSEQETQYF. In DNA form, the CDR3 reads TGTGCCAGCAGCTTAGTTCGGAGCGAACAAGAGACCCAGTACTTC. The variable domain in full, completed from reference TRBV7-9 and TRBJ2-5, reads DTGVSQNPRHKITKRGQNVTFRCDPISEHNRLYWYRQTLGQGPEFLTYFQNEAQLEKSRLLSDRFSAERPKGSFSTLEIQRTEQGDSAMYLCASSLVRSEQETQYFGPGTRLLVL.

J is TRBJ2-5 and V is TRBV12-3 or TRBV12-4; D gene uncertain. The V and J ends lost 8 bases and 2 bases respectively, with 12 bases between them. The CDR3 runs to 13 residues. This chain's CDR3 is CASSGSWQETQYF. The CDR3 DNA reads as TGTGCCAGCTCCGGGTCATGGCAAGAGACCCAGTACTTC.

The V gene is TRBV2, the J gene TRBJ1-1; TRBD1 is a possible D gene (5 bases). The germline V gene encodes CDR1 SNHLY and CDR2 FYNNEI. Trimming removed 3 bases from V and 3 bases from J, with 14 bases in between. The CDR3 is 15 amino acids. DNA of the CDR3: TGTGCCAGCAGTGACCCGGGCAGGGTAGACACTGAAGCTTTCTTT. This codes for CASSDPGRVDTEAFF.

This clone appeared a few times. This chain links TRBV7-9 with TRBJ1-1; D gene unclear. V gave up 4 bases and J gave up 7 bases, with 7 bases separating them. Looked up from germline, CDR1 is SEHNR and CDR2 is FQNEAQ (reference sequence). The CDR3 is 11 amino acids. This CDR3 is CASSWEGEAFF. Written as DNA, the CDR3 is TGTGCCAGCAGCTGGGAGGGTGAAGCTTTCTTT.

The rearrangement uses TRBV2 and TRBJ2-3; the D gene is possibly TRBD2 (5 bases). Per the germline V gene, CDR1 is SNHLY and CDR2 is FYNNEI. V was cut by 6 bases and J by 7 bases, with 17 bases left in between. CDR3 length: 14 residues. The CDR3 DNA is TGTGCCAGCAGCGCAGACGGCGGGCGATATACGCAGTATTTT. Its protein product is CASSADGGRYTQYF.

This chain uses TRBV2 with TRBJ1-2; tentative D call: TRBD1 (5 bases). The CDR3 extends over 16 amino acids. Trimming stripped 3 bases from V and 4 bases from J, with 18 bases between. CDR1 SNHLY and CDR2 FYNNEI come from the germline V gene. CDR3 sequence reads: CASSEPGGQGIYGYTF. CDR3 DNA: TGTGCCAGCAGTGAGCCAGGAGGGCAGGGTATCTATGGCTACACCTTC.